The 10 T cell receptor beta chains below all came from one sample that was sequenced in a study of graft-versus-host responses after intestinal transplantation. No antigen has been identified for these receptors. Some clones are missing from TCRdb's copy, which holds only in-frame ones; the method was immunoSEQ multiplex PCR. This table holds about 120,000 clones, about 93% found once. The specimen was unstimulated CD8+ T cells sorted from spleen or lymph node cells, collected before intestinal transplant. Receptors were obtained from a human donor who received an intestinal transplant.

The chain joins TRBV6-1 to TRBJ2-1; possibly TRBD1 for D (5 bases). The germline V and J ends were trimmed by 0 bases and 13 bases, with 10 bases remaining between them. This CDR3 is 12 amino acids long. Germline loops: CDR1 MNHNS, CDR2 SASEGT. The chain's CDR3 is CASSEAGLPQFF. CDR3 in DNA: TGTGCCAGCAGTGAAGCGGGGCTCCCACAGTTCTTC.

The gene calls are TRBV9 and TRBJ2-1; 11 nucleotides match TRBD2. CDR1 is SGDLS, CDR2 YYNGEE, per germline. This CDR3 is 16 amino acids long. V lost 3 bases to trimming and J lost 4 bases; unmatched junction nucleotides: 6. The CDR3 DNA is TGTGCCAGCAGCGACCTACGGACTAGCGGGTACAATGAGCAGTTCTTC. As protein: CASSDLRTSGYNEQFF.

The chain is built from TRBV27 and TRBJ2-1, with 9 bases identical to TRBD2. Germline trimming cut 5 bases from V and 3 bases from J; bases unmatched to any gene: 8. The germline gives CDR1 MNHEY, CDR2 SMNVEV (reference sequence). The CDR3 covers 16 residues. The CDR3 sequence is CASSGELAGNYNEQFF. CDR3 bases: TGTGCCAGCAGTGGGGAGCTAGCGGGAAACTACAATGAGCAGTTCTTC.

The chain joins TRBV27 to TRBJ2-1; D unresolved. This CDR3 has 14 amino acids. The V end lost 4 bases, the J end lost 8 bases, and 15 bases lay between the germline ends. Germline V gives CDR1 MNHEY, CDR2 SMNVEV (reference sequence). This chain's CDR3 is CASSWTGPLDEQFF. The CDR3 region has the DNA TGTGCCAGCAGTTGGACCGGGCCCCTGGATGAGCAGTTCTTC.

CDR3 sequence: CASSQDLGTGGSYEQYF. CDR3 sequence (DNA): TGCGCCAGCAGCCAAGATTTAGGGACAGGGGGCTCCTACGAGCAGTACTTC. The rearrangement links TRBV4-1 to TRBJ2-7; 11 nucleotides align to TRBD1. The length of the CDR3 is 17 residues. Germline V gives CDR1 MGHRA, CDR2 YSYEKL. Germline trimming cut 0 bases from V and 0 bases from J; bases unmatched to any gene: 4.

The V gene is TRBV9, the J gene TRBJ2-3, with TRBD1 as a possible D gene (5 bases). Germline CDR1 reads SGDLS; CDR2 reads YYNGEE. The CDR3 length is 14 residues. The germline V and J ends were trimmed by 0 bases and 2 bases, with 7 bases remaining between them. CDR3: CASSVEGDTDTQYF. In DNA, the CDR3 is TGTGCCAGCAGCGTAGAAGGGGACACAGATACGCAGTATTTT.

The chain combines TRBV28 with TRBJ1-1; 11 positions match TRBD1. Germline V gene data show CDR1 as MDHEN and CDR2 as SYDVKM. The CDR3 length is 15 residues. V trimming: 5 bases; J trimming: 9 bases; junction bases outside the gene matches: 11. The CDR3 loop reads CASSAPDRGRPQAFF. The CDR3 bases are TGTGCCAGCAGTGCCCCGGACAGGGGGCGGCCGCAAGCTTTCTTT.

The chain links TRBV5-4 to TRBJ1-2; no reliable D call. Trimming removed 1 base from V and 7 bases from J, with 8 bases in between. The CDR3 extends over 12 amino acids. Germline CDR1 reads SGHNT; CDR2 reads YYREEE (reference sequence). CDR3 protein: CASSLFVGGYTF. The CDR3 region has the DNA TGTGCCAGCAGCTTGTTTGTGGGTGGCTACACCTTC.

This chain links TRBV5-4 with TRBJ2-7; 11 bases are shared with TRBD2. The trim removed 1 base at V and 4 bases at J, leaving 1 base unmatched. The germline V gene encodes CDR1 SGHNT and CDR2 YYREEE (reference sequence). The CDR3 has 14 amino acids. The chain's CDR3 is CASSLTSGSYEQYF. As DNA, the CDR3 is TGTGCCAGCAGCTTGACTAGCGGGAGTTACGAGCAGTACTTC.

J is TRBJ1-5 and V is TRBV28; weak D call: TRBD1 (5 bases). CDR3 length equals 14 residues. Looked up from germline, CDR1 is MDHEN and CDR2 is SYDVKM. The ends were cut back, 5 bases at V and 4 bases at J, with 12 bases in the middle. CDR3: CASSNGGGNQPQHF. The DNA of the CDR3 is TGTGCCAGCAGTAATGGGGGAGGAAATCAGCCCCAGCATTTT.